This T cell receptor beta chain is drawn from a study of blood T cell repertoires in COVID-19. Study context: Sources were T cells, B-cell-depleted T cells, or PBMCs; the material itself was cDNA or gDNA.

V lost 3 bases, J lost 6 bases, and 5 bases lay in between. The CDR3 length is 12 residues. Germline V gene sequence: CDR1 SGHAT, CDR2 FQNNGV. Assay used: immunoSEQ multiplex PCR; TCRdb lists only in-frame clones, some missing. The sample carries some 20,000 clones, about 88% recorded once. Specimen: peripheral blood. This TCR was sampled from a man aged 35 to 55 with active COVID-19. The chain links TRBV11-2 to TRBJ2-2; D gene ambiguous. The CDR3 spells CASSFEAGELFF. The CDR3 bases are TGTGCCAGCAGCTTTGAGGCCGGGGAGCTGTTTTTT.